These 13 T cell receptor beta chains were all obtained from the same sample, sequenced in a study of control samples from healthy donors and cancer patients. Here immunoSEQ multiplex PCR was the method, and the copy in TCRdb shows in-frame clones only, minus some. The sample contains about 120,000 clones, 88% of which appear only once. The sample consisted of blood. Receptors originate from a woman aged 65 to 85 in good health.

The J gene is TRBJ1-3, the V gene TRBV18, with 9 nucleotides matching TRBD1. V lost 5 bases, J lost 1 base, and 3 bases stayed unmatched. CDR1 KGHSH and CDR2 LQKENI come from the germline V gene. CDR3 size: 15 residues. The CDR3 nucleotides are TGTGCCAGCTCAAACAGGGGGCAATCTGGAAACACCATATATTTT. This translates into CASSNRGQSGNTIYF.

This chain connects TRBV9 to TRBJ1-6; D unclear. From germline, CDR1 is SGDLS and CDR2 YYNGEE. V lost 0 bases and J 4 bases, leaving 8 bases between the germline ends. The CDR3 spans 15 residues. The CDR3 region is CASSVDPAYNSPLHF. The CDR3 coding sequence is TGTGCCAGCAGCGTAGATCCAGCATATAATTCACCCCTCCACTTT.

The gene calls are TRBV4-1 and TRBJ1-3; D not resolved. The length of the CDR3 is 16 residues. Between the trimmed V and J ends, which lost 0 bases and 3 bases, there was a span of 12 bases. Germline CDR1 is MGHRA and CDR2 is YSYEKL. Written as DNA, the CDR3 is TGCGCCAGCAGCCAAGATTATGGACCTAATGGAAACACCATATATTTT. This encodes CASSQDYGPNGNTIYF.

The rearrangement uses TRBV14 and TRBJ1-3; D is ambiguous. Trimming pared 0 bases from V and 0 bases from J, leaving 9 bases between. Germline lookup yields CDR1 SGHDN and CDR2 FVKESK. The CDR3 is made up of 16 amino acids. CDR3 sequence: CASSQERSLSGNTIYF. The CDR3 region has the DNA TGTGCCAGCAGCCAAGAGCGCAGCCTCTCTGGAAACACCATATATTTT.

The chain couples TRBV4-1 to TRBJ1-2; no clear D. CDR3 size: 16 residues. CDR1 is MGHRA, CDR2 YSYEKL, per germline. The ends were cut back, 0 bases at V and 8 bases at J, with 19 bases in the middle. The CDR3: CASSQDKIVSGRGYTF. The CDR3 DNA reads as TGCGCCAGCAGCCAAGATAAAATAGTGTCCGGAAGGGGCTACACCTTC.

This clone was picked up a small number of times. The chain recombines TRBV2 with TRBJ2-5; D may be TRBD2 (6 bases). CDR3 length: 13 residues. Germline V gene lookup returns CDR1 SNHLY and CDR2 FYNNEI. The ends were cut back, 8 bases at V and 4 bases at J, with 14 bases in the middle. The DNA of the CDR3 is TGTGCCAGCGAGCGGGCCCGTGGAGAGACCCAGTACTTC. Translation gives CASERARGETQYF.

V gene TRBV16 combines with J gene TRBJ2-3; 16 bases agree with TRBD2. The CDR3 is made up of 19 amino acids. Germline CDR1 and CDR2: KGHSY and FQNENV. J gave up 2 bases and V 0 bases, and 5 bases lay outside the gene matches. CDR3 region: CASSQSLGTSGGATDTQYF. The CDR3 DNA reads TGTGCCAGCAGCCAATCGCTCGGGACTAGCGGGGGGGCCACAGATACGCAGTATTTT.

The V call is TRBV25-1, the J call TRBJ2-1, with D tentatively TRBD1 (6 bases). Trimming took 2 bases from V and 4 from J, leaving 12 bases between them. Germline CDR1 MGHDK, CDR2 SYGVNS. The CDR3 is 15 amino acids. In nucleotides, the CDR3 is TGTGCCAGCAGTGAAGCAGGGGTTACTTACAATGAGCAGTTCTTC. It specifies CASSEAGVTYNEQFF.

The chain employs TRBV10-3 and TRBJ2-3; 7 bases map to TRBD2. Germline V gene data show CDR1 as ENHRY and CDR2 as SYGVKD. The ends lost 4 bases at V and 0 bases at J; junction bases unmatched: 4. The length of the CDR3 is 15 residues. The CDR3: CAISGAGDSTDTQYF. CDR3 bases: TGTGCCATCAGTGGGGCGGGGGATAGCACAGATACGCAGTATTTT.

The chain has TRBV25-1 and TRBJ1-2, with TRBD1 matching over 9 bases. Germline V lookup: CDR1 MGHDK, CDR2 SYGVNS. This CDR3 region has 17 residues. V lost 3 bases to trimming and J lost 4 bases; unmatched junction nucleotides: 12. The CDR3: CASSDEGGRQGGYGYTF. For the CDR3, the DNA is TGTGCCAGCAGTGACGAAGGGGGAAGACAGGGGGGCTATGGCTACACCTTC.

This clone was observed a single time. The chain links TRBV6-6 to TRBJ1-1; D gene uncertain. Trimming left V 5 bases short and J 0 bases short, with 4 bases between. This CDR3 spans 12 amino acids. The germline V gene has CDR1 MNHNY and CDR2 SVGAGI (reference sequence). The CDR3 loop reads CASSTVNTEAFF. The CDR3 DNA reads as TGTGCCAGCAGTACAGTGAACACTGAAGCTTTCTTT.

For this clone: Other nucleotide sequences in the sample specify the same CDR3. The chain combines TRBV6-6 with TRBJ2-7; 9 bases are a match to TRBD2. CDR3 size: 14 residues. Germline values: CDR1 MNHNY, CDR2 SVGAGI (reference sequence). Germline trimming cut 5 bases from V and 6 bases from J; bases unmatched to any gene: 8. For the CDR3, the DNA is TGTGCCAGCAGTGGGGCAGCGGGGGGACTCGAGCAGTACTTC. This gives the protein CASSGAAGGLEQYF.

The chain recombines TRBV19 with TRBJ2-3; TRBD1 agrees at 9 bases. V gave up 5 bases and J gave up 4 bases; unmatched junction bases: 4. The germline gives CDR1 LNHDA, CDR2 SQIVND (reference sequence). CDR3 length: 14 residues. Here the CDR3 reads CASSVGQGPDTQYF. The CDR3 DNA is TGTGCCAGTAGTGTAGGACAGGGGCCAGATACGCAGTATTTT. Filled out from reference TRBV19 and TRBJ2-3, the complete variable domain reads DGGITQSPKYLFRKEGQNVTLSCEQNLNHDAMYWYRQDPGQGLRLIYYSQIVNDFQKGDIAEGYSVSREKKESFPLTVTSAQKNPTAFYLCASSVGQGPDTQYFGPGTRLTVL.